This T cell receptor beta chain was captured in a study of blood T cell repertoires in COVID-19. At the level of the study: Samples came from the United States, Italy and Spain, spanning acute and convalescent COVID-19.

Per the original data handling: Estimation of nucleated cell counts was performed using reference gene primer amplification. Sequencing used immunoSEQ multiplex PCR; TCRdb keeps in-frame clones, though not all of them. That table is the source of V, J and clone size, and D and trimming were worked out from the DNA. This table has some 130,000 clones, approximately 77% appearing once. This clone has just a few counts. The origin of this receptor is a man older than 75 with acute or convalescent COVID-19. The material sequenced was peripheral blood.

CDR3 DNA: TGTGCCAGCAGCAGGGGGGACAGGGCGGCTTTCTTT. It yields the protein CASSRGDRAAFF. The chain links TRBV3-1 (or the pseudogene TRBV3-2) to TRBJ1-1; TRBD1 aligns across 9 bases. The CDR3 sequence is 12 residues long. Germline V CDR1 and CDR2: LGHDT, YNNKEL (reference sequence). With V trimmed by 5 bases and J by 11 bases, 6 bases remained unmatched.